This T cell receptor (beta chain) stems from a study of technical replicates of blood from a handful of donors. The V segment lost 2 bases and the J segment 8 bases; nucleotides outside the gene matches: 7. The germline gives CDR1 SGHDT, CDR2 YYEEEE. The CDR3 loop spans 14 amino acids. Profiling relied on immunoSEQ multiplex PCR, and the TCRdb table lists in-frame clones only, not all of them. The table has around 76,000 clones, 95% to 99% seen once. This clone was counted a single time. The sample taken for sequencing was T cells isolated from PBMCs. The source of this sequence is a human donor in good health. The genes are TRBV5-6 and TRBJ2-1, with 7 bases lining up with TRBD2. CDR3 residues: CASSLGLVVDEQFF. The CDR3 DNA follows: TGTGCCAGCAGCTTAGGACTAGTGGTCGATGAGCAGTTCTTC.